These 25 T cell receptor beta chains originate from one sample sequenced in a study of T-cell memory formation after mild COVID-19. A single record per CDR3 protein comes from TCRdb applying MiXCR to the 5' RACE reads. The sample yields more than 450,000 distinct CDR3 sequences, 18% seen once. The sample comprised PBMCs or a T cell subset sorted from them (not recorded which). The origin of the receptors is an adult woman who had mild COVID-19 (a few samples of this study predate the infection). Cell type and time point are not known.

Points on this clonotype: Sequence at one end of the junction differs from germline and may be a read error. The chain links TRBV6-2 or TRBV6-3 to TRBJ1-1; TRBD1 is a possible D gene (5 bases). The CDR3 length is 12 residues. Germline lookup yields CDR1 MNHEY and CDR2 SVGEGT. For the CDR3, the DNA is TGTGCCAGCAGTTATTCGGGACTTGGGAACCTCTTT. It codes for CASSYSGLGNLF.

The V call is TRBV18, the J call TRBJ2-2, with 9 bases matching TRBD1. The germline V gene has CDR1 KGHSH and CDR2 LQKENI. Trimming took 3 bases from V and 7 from J; bases not matched to a gene: 9. This CDR3 region has 16 residues. The CDR3 sequence is CASSPPETGGVGELFF. Written as DNA, the CDR3 is TGTGCCAGCTCACCCCCCGAGACAGGGGGAGTCGGGGAGCTGTTTTTT.

The V gene is TRBV11-2, the J gene TRBJ2-1; 11 bases align to TRBD2. The CDR3 is made up of 15 amino acids. The V gene's germline CDR1 is SGHAT and CDR2 FQNNGV. The ends lost 3 bases at V and 7 bases at J; junction bases unmatched: 5. For the CDR3, the DNA is TGTGCCAGCAGCTTCTCTAGCGGGGGGAGGAATGAGCAGTTCTTC. Protein: CASSFSSGGRNEQFF.

About this clonotype: This may arise from a read error, as a much more abundant clone is one base away. The rearrangement joins TRBV9 to TRBJ1-3, with D hard to call. Deletions cut 0 bases from V and 0 bases from J, with 4 bases between. The CDR3 has 14 amino acids. CDR1 is SGDLS and CDR2 is YYNGEE in the germline V gene. The CDR3 bases are TGTGCCAGCAGCGTAGGGAGCTCTGGAAACACCATATATTTT. This encodes CASSVGSSGNTIYF.

There are a few counts of this clonotype. V gene TRBV6-5 combines with J gene TRBJ2-7; 9 bases map to TRBD1. Germline loops: CDR1 MNHEY, CDR2 SVGAGI. This CDR3 region has 15 residues. With V trimmed by 6 bases and J by 1 base, 7 bases remained unmatched. The CDR3 loop reads CASRDRGGWSYEQYF. The CDR3 bases are TGTGCCAGCAGGGACAGGGGTGGTTGGTCCTACGAGCAGTACTTC.

V and J are TRBV12-3 or TRBV12-4 and TRBJ2-5; 7 nucleotides match TRBD2. After removal of 6 bases from V and 1 base from J, the junction contained 8 bases not matched to a gene. The CDR3 runs to 15 residues. The CDR3 here is CASSRRGGFQETQYF. The CDR3 bases are TGTGCCAGCAGCCGGAGGGGAGGGTTCCAAGAGACCCAGTACTTC.

This clonotype came up a few times. The rearrangement uses TRBV12-3 or TRBV12-4 and TRBJ2-3; 8 positions agree with TRBD1. Losses at the gene ends were 5 bases for V and 3 bases for J; bases not matched to a gene: 10. The CDR3 totals 16 residues. In DNA, the CDR3 is TGTGCCAGCAGTCCTCCCAGACAGGGGTCGACAGATACGCAGTATTTT. It translates to CASSPPRQGSTDTQYF.

This clonotype came up a few times. The chain has TRBV30 and TRBJ2-3, with unresolved D. Trimming removed 3 bases from V and 2 bases from J, with 12 bases in between. Germline lookup yields CDR1 GTSNPN and CDR2 SVGIG (reference sequence). This CDR3 is 14 amino acids long. The CDR3 sequence is CAWRDVGHTDTQYF. The CDR3 DNA reads as TGTGCCTGGAGAGATGTGGGTCACACAGATACGCAGTATTTT.

This clonotype was recorded a few times. The chain recombines TRBV4-3 with TRBJ2-1; perhaps TRBD2 as D (6 bases). The CDR3 contains 16 residues. Trimming left V 0 bases short and J 0 bases short, with 9 bases between. Germline V CDR1 and CDR2: LGHNA, YSLEER. The CDR3 sequence: CASSQDTGSSYNEQFF. The DNA of the CDR3 is TGCGCCAGCAGCCAAGATACCGGGAGCTCCTACAATGAGCAGTTCTTC.

This clonotype was detected only a few times. The V call is TRBV4-2, the J call TRBJ2-6; no definite D call. Looked up from germline, CDR1 is LGHNA and CDR2 is YNFKEQ. Trimming left V 2 bases short and J 0 bases short, with 11 bases between. The CDR3 runs 17 residues. The CDR3 loop reads CASSQLVLGSGANVLTF. The CDR3 coding sequence is TGTGCCAGCAGCCAACTAGTATTGGGCTCTGGGGCCAACGTCCTGACTTTC.

This clonotype was seen only a few times. CDR3 sequence (DNA): TGCGCCAGCAGCCAAGATGCGGTGGCTAGCGGGTACAATGAGCAGTTCTTC. This gives the protein CASSQDAVASGYNEQFF. V gene TRBV4-1 combines with J gene TRBJ2-1; 8 positions agree with TRBD2. The CDR3 is 17 amino acids. Looked up from germline, CDR1 is MGHRA and CDR2 is YSYEKL. V shed 0 bases, J shed 4 bases, and the junction held 8 bases outside the gene matches.

The rearrangement links TRBV9 to TRBJ2-1; TRBD2 might be the D (5 bases). The CDR3 contains 14 residues. Between the trimmed V and J ends, which lost 0 bases and 8 bases, there was a span of 12 bases. Germline lookup yields CDR1 SGDLS and CDR2 YYNGEE. The CDR3 DNA follows: TGTGCCAGCAGCGTAGGAGGACTTGAGCATGAGCAGTTCTTC. It translates to CASSVGGLEHEQFF.

This clonotype was picked up a small number of times. This chain links TRBV12-3 or TRBV12-4 with TRBJ2-5, with D tentatively TRBD1 (6 bases). The CDR3 is made up of 13 amino acids. With 7 bases removed from V and 5 bases from J, the gap between germline ends came to 14 bases. CDR3 protein: CASTLQGTETQYF. The CDR3 DNA reads as TGTGCCAGCACCCTACAGGGTACGGAGACCCAGTACTTC.

V is TRBV18 and J is TRBJ1-5, with D hard to call. This CDR3 is 13 amino acids long. Trimming removed 1 base at V and 7 bases at J, with 8 bases between. Germline V gene sequence: CDR1 KGHSH, CDR2 LQKENI. CDR3 in DNA: TGTGCCAGCTCACCACAGGAGATGCAGCCCCAGCATTTT. It encodes CASSPQEMQPQHF. The entire variable domain, with the rest obtained from reference TRBV18 and TRBJ1-5, is as follows: NAGVMQNPRHLVRRRGQEARLRCSPMKGHSHVYWYRQLPEEGLKFMVYLQKENIIDESGMPKERFSAEFPKEGPSILRIQQVVRGDSAAYFCASSPQEMQPQHFGDGTRLSIL.

V gene TRBV15 combines with J gene TRBJ2-5; 9 bases line up with TRBD1. This CDR3 region has 16 residues. Germline V gene lookup returns CDR1 LNHNV and CDR2 YYDKDF (reference sequence). V was pared by 5 bases and J by 1 base, with 8 bases of the junction left unmatched. CDR3 sequence: CATSGTGTGIQETQYF. For the CDR3, the DNA is TGTGCCACCAGCGGGACCGGGACAGGGATCCAAGAGACCCAGTACTTC.

The rearrangement links TRBV6-1 to TRBJ2-7, with 7 bases that match TRBD1. Losses at the gene ends were 4 bases for V and 3 bases for J; bases not matched to a gene: 6. The germline V gene has CDR1 MNHNS and CDR2 SASEGT. CDR3 length equals 14 residues. In DNA, the CDR3 is TGTGCCAGCAGTGCTGCTGGGACAGTCTACGAGCAGTACTTC. The encoded protein is CASSAAGTVYEQYF.

This clonotype has only a few counts. The chain combines TRBV6-5 with TRBJ2-3; D gene uncertain. Trimming stripped 2 bases from V and 0 bases from J, with 9 bases between. Germline-derived CDR1 and CDR2 are MNHEY and SVGAGI. The CDR3 has 15 amino acids. Here the CDR3 reads CASSYRKVSTDTQYF. Written as DNA, the CDR3 is TGTGCCAGCAGTTACAGGAAGGTCAGCACAGATACGCAGTATTTT.

The chain is built from TRBV5-1 and TRBJ2-7; TRBD2 matches at 7 bases. CDR3 size: 16 residues. V dropped 1 base and J dropped 0; count of bases not matched to a gene: 7. From germline, CDR1 is SGHRS and CDR2 YFSETQ. This CDR3 is CASSLSAGEYSYEQYF. The CDR3 DNA is TGCGCCAGCAGCTTGTCCGCGGGGGAGTACTCCTACGAGCAGTACTTC. Supplemented by reference TRBV5-1 and TRBJ2-7, the full variable domain reads KAGVTQTPRYLIKTRGQQVTLSCSPISGHRSVSWYQQTPGQGLQFLFEYFSETQRNKGNFPGRFSGRQFSNSRSEMNVSTLELGDSALYLCASSLSAGEYSYEQYFGPGTRLTVT.

This clonotype was seen a handful of times. V and J are TRBV21-1 and TRBJ1-1. TRBV21-1 is shown as a pseudogene. CDR3 length equals 11 residues. CDR3 amino acids: CASSNMGEAFF. The CDR3 coding sequence is TGTGCCAGCAGCAATATGGGTGAAGCTTTCTTT.

The chain has TRBV27 and TRBJ1-1; TRBD1 aligns across 8 bases. Germline V gene lookup returns CDR1 MNHEY and CDR2 SMNVEV (reference sequence). This CDR3 comprises 14 residues. Trimming removed 4 bases from V and 3 bases from J; junction bases left unmatched: 4. The CDR3 coding sequence is TGTGCCAGCAGTTGGACAGGGAGGGACACTGAAGCTTTCTTT. This encodes CASSWTGRDTEAFF.

This clonotype was detected a few times. The V and J genes are TRBV5-1 and TRBJ2-7, with 9 bases fitting TRBD1. This CDR3 spans 14 amino acids. CDR1 and CDR2 from the germline V gene are SGHRS and YFSETQ. J lost 5 bases, V lost 2 bases, and 5 bases had no gene match. CDR3: CASSFGTGLNEQYF. The CDR3 DNA sequence: TGCGCCAGCAGCTTCGGGACAGGGTTAAACGAGCAGTACTTC.

This clonotype has only a few counts. This rearrangement joins TRBV7-3 to TRBJ1-2, with 10 bases matching TRBD1. CDR1 SGHTA and CDR2 FQGTGA come from the germline V gene. CDR3 length: 17 amino acids. The J segment lost 3 bases and the V segment lost 2 bases, leaving 9 bases of the junction unmatched. CDR3 in amino acids: CASSLAPVGQGDYGYTF. In DNA, the CDR3 is TGTGCCAGCAGCTTAGCCCCGGTTGGACAGGGGGACTATGGCTACACCTTC.

The V and J genes are TRBV19 and TRBJ2-1, with D possibly being TRBD1 or TRBD2 (5 bases each). From germline, CDR1 is LNHDA and CDR2 SQIVND (reference sequence). The CDR3 is 17 residues long. Trimming left V 10 bases short and J 0 bases short, with 22 bases between. CDR3 coding DNA: TGTGCCAATCGCTCTCCGGGACCTAGGAGCTCCTACAATGAGCAGTTCTTC. This encodes CANRSPGPRSSYNEQFF.

The rearrangement links TRBV10-3 to TRBJ2-1; D uncertain. CDR1 is ENHRY, CDR2 SYGVKD, per germline. The ends were cut back, 0 bases at V and 6 bases at J, with 12 bases in the middle. The CDR3 covers 15 residues. For the CDR3, the DNA is TGTGCCATCAGTGAGTCGAGTCCACCGGGCAATGAGCAGTTCTTC. This translates into CAISESSPPGNEQFF.

This rearrangement joins TRBV30 to TRBJ2-5; 8 bases are a match to TRBD1. Germline CDR1 and CDR2: GTSNPN and SVGIG (reference sequence). Unmatched junction bases numbered 6, after V lost 2 bases and J lost 10 bases. The CDR3 sequence is 12 residues long. Written as DNA, the CDR3 is TGTGCCTGGAGTCCAAAGGACAGGGTCCAGTACTTC. Protein sequence: CAWSPKDRVQYF.